This T cell receptor (beta chain) originates from a study of breast tumors, draining lymph nodes, adjacent tissues. Concerning this clonotype: What it binds is unknown. This sequence may be a read error, since a much larger clone differs from it by one base.

MiXCR, applied by TCRdb to the multiplex PCR reads, yields one record per CDR3 protein. The sample records approximately 45,000 distinct CDR3 sequences, 23% being singletons. Overall study results and limits: Compared with lymph nodes, tumors were less diverse; compared with nontumor tissue, more. Luminal-like breast cancer showed significantly higher tumor–nontumor repertoire similarity than basal-like. Data fit most tumor T cells coming from lymph node, expanding in tumor.

The CDR3 is 15 amino acids. The germline V gene encodes CDR1 MGHRA and CDR2 YSYEKL. This receptor was obtained from a female donor with breast cancer. Some clones in this sample may be carry-over from other donors' samples. Sequencing input: breast tumor tissue. The gene calls are TRBV4-1 and TRBJ2-2, with D possibly TRBD2 on 5 matching bases. CDR3 protein: CASSSSSGNTGEPFF. The CDR3 coding sequence is TGCGCCAGCAGCTCGTCATCAGGAAACACCGGGGAGCCGTTTTTT.